What follows describes a single T cell receptor (beta chain). This sample is part of a study of T-cell memory formation after mild COVID-19. V was clipped by 0 bases and J by 6 bases, with 11 bases between them. Germline CDR1 reads MNHEY; CDR2 reads SVGEGT. The CDR3 length is 14 residues. MiXCR was run by TCRdb on the 5' RACE reads, yielding one entry per CDR3 protein. The sample consists of over 250,000 distinct CDR3 sequences, more than 15% of them appearing once. The TCR was taken from a young man who had mild COVID-19 (a few samples of this study predate the infection). Cell type and time point are not known. Sample: PBMCs or a T cell subset sorted from them (not recorded which). J is TRBJ2-5 and V is TRBV6-2 or TRBV6-3, with unresolved D. Here the CDR3 reads CASSYSILRQTQYF. In nucleotides, the CDR3 is TGTGCCAGCAGTTACTCGATTCTCCGTCAGACCCAGTACTTC.